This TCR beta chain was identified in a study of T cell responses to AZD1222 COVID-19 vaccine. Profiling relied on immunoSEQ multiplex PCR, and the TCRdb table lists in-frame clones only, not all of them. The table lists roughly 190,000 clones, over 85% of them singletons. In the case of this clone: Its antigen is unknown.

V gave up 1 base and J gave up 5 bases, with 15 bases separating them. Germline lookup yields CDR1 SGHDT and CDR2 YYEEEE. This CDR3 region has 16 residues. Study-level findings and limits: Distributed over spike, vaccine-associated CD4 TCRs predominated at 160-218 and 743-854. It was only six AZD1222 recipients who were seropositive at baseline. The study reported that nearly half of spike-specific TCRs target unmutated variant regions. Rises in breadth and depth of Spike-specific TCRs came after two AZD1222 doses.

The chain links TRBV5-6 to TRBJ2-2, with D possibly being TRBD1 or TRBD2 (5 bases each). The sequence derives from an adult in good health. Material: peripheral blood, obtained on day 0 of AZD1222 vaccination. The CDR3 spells CASSLLEGRGTGELFF. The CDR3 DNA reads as TGTGCCAGCAGCTTGCTCGAGGGGAGAGGGACCGGGGAGCTGTTTTTT.